Below are 10 T cell receptor beta chains sequenced from a single sample in a study of cytomegalovirus exposure and HLA in healthy donors. The PCR had 60 Vbeta and 13 Jbeta primers. Some clones are missing from TCRdb's copy, which holds only in-frame ones; the method was immunoSEQ multiplex PCR. The sample includes around 140,000 clones, roughly four fifths of them seen just once. Specimen: PBMCs. The receptors stem from a female donor in good health and CMV-seronegative.

This chain joins TRBV7-9 and TRBJ1-1; no reliable D call. V lost 3 bases and J lost 6, with 8 bases in between. CDR1 and CDR2 from the germline V gene are SEHNR and FQNEAQ (reference sequence). CDR3 length: 12 amino acids. The CDR3 region has the DNA TGTGCCAGCAGCTTTGTGAGGCCTGAAGCTTTCTTT. This sequence encodes CASSFVRPEAFF.

The chain links TRBV5-4 to TRBJ2-3; 8 bases agree with TRBD2. The CDR3 sequence is 17 residues long. V dropped 0 bases and J dropped 4; count of bases not matched to a gene: 10. Germline loops: CDR1 SGHNT, CDR2 YYREEE (reference sequence). The CDR3 region is CASSLGPYSGVSDTQYF. Written as DNA, the CDR3 is TGTGCCAGCAGCTTGGGGCCTTATAGCGGGGTTTCAGATACGCAGTATTTT.

The chain employs TRBV4-1 and TRBJ2-2; D remains unclear. The germline gives CDR1 MGHRA, CDR2 YSYEKL. The ends were cut back, 1 base at V and 0 bases at J, with 12 bases in the middle. CDR3 size: 17 residues. The CDR3 DNA reads TGCGCCAGCAGCCAAGGGAGTAGGTTCCCGAACACCGGGGAGCTGTTTTTT. This gives the protein CASSQGSRFPNTGELFF.

V usage is TRBV7-9 and J usage is TRBJ2-5, with TRBD1 as a possible D gene (5 bases). The CDR3 has 14 amino acids. V lost 2 bases and J lost 5, with 12 bases in between. CDR1 and CDR2 (germline): SEHNR, FQNEAQ (reference sequence). The CDR3 protein is CASSLNLGAETQYF. In DNA form, the CDR3 reads TGTGCCAGCAGCTTAAATCTAGGGGCGGAGACCCAGTACTTC.

The rearrangement uses TRBV6-4 and TRBJ1-5, with 8 nucleotides matching TRBD1. V gave up 7 bases and J gave up 4 bases; unmatched junction bases: 15. Per the germline V gene, CDR1 is MRHNA and CDR2 is SNTAGT. There are 17 residues in the CDR3. CDR3 in amino acids: CASKASGTGPHNQPQHF. The CDR3 DNA follows: TGTGCCAGCAAAGCTTCTGGGACAGGCCCCCATAATCAGCCCCAGCATTTT.

V is TRBV5-6 and J is TRBJ2-5, with 7 bases that match TRBD2. V dropped 2 bases and J dropped 1; count of bases not matched to a gene: 2. The CDR3 sequence is 14 residues long. Germline CDR1 SGHDT, CDR2 YYEEEE. The CDR3, as DNA: TGTGCCAGCAGCTTTAGCGGGTTCCAAGAGACCCAGTACTTC. Its protein is CASSFSGFQETQYF.

This clone was seen only once. The V gene is TRBV4-1, the J gene TRBJ2-7, with 11 bases matching TRBD2. The V and J ends lost 3 bases and 0 bases, in that order; junction bases with no gene match: 4. The CDR3 spans 16 residues. Germline V gives CDR1 MGHRA, CDR2 YSYEKL. CDR3 sequence: CASSQTSGDISYEQYF. As DNA, the CDR3 is TGCGCCAGCAGCCAGACTAGCGGGGATATCTCCTACGAGCAGTACTTC.

The chain carries TRBV6-5 and TRBJ2-7; 10 bases are a match to TRBD1. Germline V gene sequence: CDR1 MNHEY, CDR2 SVGAGI. Germline trimming cut 8 bases from V and 6 bases from J; bases unmatched to any gene: 7. The CDR3 length is 13 residues. The CDR3 sequence is CASGDRGLREQYF. CDR3 nucleotides: TGTGCCAGCGGGGACAGGGGCCTGCGCGAGCAGTACTTC.

V and J are TRBV6-5 and TRBJ2-7; D uncertain. Trimming stripped 10 bases from V and 5 bases from J, with 15 bases between. CDR3 length: 12 residues. Germline lookup yields CDR1 MNHEY and CDR2 SVGAGI. In nucleotides, the CDR3 is TGTGCCACTACTCAGGCGTCCGACGAGCAGTACTTC. It encodes CATTQASDEQYF.

V and J are TRBV18 and TRBJ1-5; D is unresolved. Trimming took off 0 bases at V and 4 bases at J, with 7 bases between the two ends. Germline loops: CDR1 KGHSH, CDR2 LQKENI. CDR3 length: 14 amino acids. CDR3 sequence: CASSPPAENQPQHF. CDR3 bases: TGTGCCAGCTCACCACCGGCGGAGAATCAGCCCCAGCATTTT.